The source of this T cell receptor (beta chain) is a study of control samples from healthy donors and cancer patients. V lost 4 bases to trimming and J lost 2 bases; unmatched junction nucleotides: 15. The CDR3 is 19 amino acids. Germline CDR1 MDHEN, CDR2 SYDVKM. Sequencing used immunoSEQ multiplex PCR; TCRdb keeps in-frame clones, though not all of them. Of about 170,000 clones listed, around 88% are singletons. J is TRBJ2-3 and V is TRBV28; 10 bases are shared with TRBD2. Sequencing used blood. The sequence derives from a woman in her 30s in good health. CDR3 in amino acids: CASSSSSGSGRGPTDTQYF. The CDR3 DNA is TGTGCCAGCAGTTCTTCCTCGGGCAGCGGGAGGGGACCCACAGATACGCAGTATTTT.